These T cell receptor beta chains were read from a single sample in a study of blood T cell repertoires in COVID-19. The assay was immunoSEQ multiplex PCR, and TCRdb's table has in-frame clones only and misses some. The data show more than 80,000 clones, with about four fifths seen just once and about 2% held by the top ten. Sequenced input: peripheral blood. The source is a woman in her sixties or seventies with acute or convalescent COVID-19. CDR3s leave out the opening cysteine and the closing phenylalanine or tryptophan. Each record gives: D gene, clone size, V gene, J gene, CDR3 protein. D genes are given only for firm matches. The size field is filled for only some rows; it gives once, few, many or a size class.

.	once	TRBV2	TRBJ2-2	ASRADRNTGELF
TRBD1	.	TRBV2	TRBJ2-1	ASGRQGVNEQF
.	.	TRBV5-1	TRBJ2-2	ASNPAPTENTGELF
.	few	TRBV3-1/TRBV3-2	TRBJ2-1	ASGKGVGDEQF
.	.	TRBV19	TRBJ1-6	ARENKRSNSPLH
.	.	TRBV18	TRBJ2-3	ASSLDSPDTQY
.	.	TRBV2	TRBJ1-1	ASGQNRVNTEAF
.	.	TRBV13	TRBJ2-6	ASSLVRPVATSGANVLT
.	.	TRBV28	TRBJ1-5	ASSLLPVRARGQPQH
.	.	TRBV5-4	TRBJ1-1	ASSLDRLNTEAF